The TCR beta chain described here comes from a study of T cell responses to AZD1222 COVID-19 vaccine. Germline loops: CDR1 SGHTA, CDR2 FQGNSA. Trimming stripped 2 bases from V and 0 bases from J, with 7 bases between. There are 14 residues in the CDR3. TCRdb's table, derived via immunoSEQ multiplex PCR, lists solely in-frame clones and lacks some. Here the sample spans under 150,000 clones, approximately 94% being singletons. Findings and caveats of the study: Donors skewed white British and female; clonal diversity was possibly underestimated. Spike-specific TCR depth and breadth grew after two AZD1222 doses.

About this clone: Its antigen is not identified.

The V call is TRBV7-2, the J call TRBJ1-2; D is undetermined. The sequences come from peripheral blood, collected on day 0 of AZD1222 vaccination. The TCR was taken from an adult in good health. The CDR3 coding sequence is TGTGCCAGCAGCTTAATGCCAACTAACTATGGCTACACCTTC. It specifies CASSLMPTNYGYTF.